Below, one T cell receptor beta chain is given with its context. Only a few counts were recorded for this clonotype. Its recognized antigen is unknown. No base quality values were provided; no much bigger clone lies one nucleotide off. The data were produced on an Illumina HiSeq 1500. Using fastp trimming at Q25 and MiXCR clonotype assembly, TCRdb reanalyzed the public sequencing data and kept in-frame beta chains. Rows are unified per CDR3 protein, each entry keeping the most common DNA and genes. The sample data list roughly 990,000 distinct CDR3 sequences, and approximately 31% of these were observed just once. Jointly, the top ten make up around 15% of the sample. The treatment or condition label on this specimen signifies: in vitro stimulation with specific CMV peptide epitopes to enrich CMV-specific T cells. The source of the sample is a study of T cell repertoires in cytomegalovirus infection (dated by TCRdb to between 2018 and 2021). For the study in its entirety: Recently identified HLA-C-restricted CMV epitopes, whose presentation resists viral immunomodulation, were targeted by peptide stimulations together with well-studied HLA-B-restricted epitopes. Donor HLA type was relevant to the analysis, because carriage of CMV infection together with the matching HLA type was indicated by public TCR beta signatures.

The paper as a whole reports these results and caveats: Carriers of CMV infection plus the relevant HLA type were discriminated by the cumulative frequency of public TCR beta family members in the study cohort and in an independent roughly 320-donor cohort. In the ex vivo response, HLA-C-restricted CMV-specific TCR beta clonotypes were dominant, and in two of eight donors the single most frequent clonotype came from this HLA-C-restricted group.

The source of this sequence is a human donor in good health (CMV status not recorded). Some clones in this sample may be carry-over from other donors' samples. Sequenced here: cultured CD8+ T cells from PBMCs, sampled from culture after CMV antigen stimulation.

The CDR3 region: CASSIAEGTEAFF. The sequence in DNA is TGTGCCAGTAGTATAGCCGAGGGTACTGAAGCTTTCTTT. The rearrangement joined TRBV19 to TRBJ1-1; the D gene remains uncertain. V gives up 1 base and J gives up 5 bases, and the segment between their germline ends measures 8 bases. The CDR3 contains 13 residues, cysteine and phenylalanine counted. CDR3 DNA is the only sequence kept; it has 39 bases, read in frame from the first base. From the germline V gene (reference sequence), CDR1 is LNHDA and CDR2 is SQIVND.